The entry below gives a single TCR beta chain sequence along with its context. What it recognizes is unknown. This record comes from a study of cytomegalovirus exposure and HLA in healthy donors. Primers for the PCR totalled 60 Vbeta and 13 Jbeta. Here immunoSEQ multiplex PCR was the method, and the copy in TCRdb shows in-frame clones only, minus some. The data show approximately 150,000 clones, approximately 79% seen once. CDR1 is ENHRY and CDR2 is SYGVKD in the germline V gene. Trimming cost V 9 bases and J 0 bases, with 6 bases left between them. CDR3 length: 13 residues. Overall study findings and caveats: Versus the roughly 670-donor mean, an Asian-associated ancestry cluster reportedly showed fewer N-insertions in a later analysis. TCR beta chain V- and J-gene trimming was linked, in a later analysis, to a missense variant in DCLRE1C.

Input material: PBMCs. The origin of this receptor is a male donor in good health and CMV-seronegative. The chain is built from TRBV10-3 and TRBJ2-6; D gene unclear. As DNA, the CDR3 is TGTGCCATAACAAGCTCTGGGGCCAACGTCCTGACTTTC. Its translation is CAITSSGANVLTF.